This TCR beta chain was sequenced for a study of cytomegalovirus exposure and HLA in healthy donors. Overall study findings and caveats: Presence/absence results assume similar sequencing depth per donor, which may not hold.

A note on this clone: What it recognizes is unknown.

The germline V gene has CDR1 SGHTA and CDR2 FQGNSA. CDR3 size: 14 residues. V was clipped by 5 bases and J by 1 base, with 9 bases between them. Primers: 60 Vbeta forward and 13 Jbeta reverse. Data came from immunoSEQ multiplex PCR; TCRdb stores just in-frame clones and leaves some out. In the table there are 160,000 or so clones, approximately 80% of which are singletons. Sequencing was done on a sample of PBMCs. The chain carries TRBV7-2 and TRBJ1-5; the D is unclear. This receptor was identified in a woman under 30 in good health and CMV-seronegative. The DNA for the CDR3 is TGTGCCAGCAGCCCGGGTCTGAGCAATCAGCCCCAGCATTTT. Its translation: CASSPGLSNQPQHF.